This passage covers 3 T cell receptor beta chains from one sample sequenced in a study of spatial heterogeneity in lung cancer. The time point is: blood at routine non-recurrence follow-up after resection. Unsorted whole RNA of tumor, nontumor lung or frozen PBMC was sequenced. TCRdb ran MiXCR on the 5' RACE reads and lists one entry per CDR3 protein. The repertoire has some 120,000 distinct CDR3 sequences, more than 9% of them found once; the top ten carry roughly 15%. The source material was PBMCs, sampled at follow-up. The receptors here all came from a male donor with early-stage non-small cell lung cancer.

The V call is TRBV19, the J call TRBJ2-3, with TRBD2 matching 8 bases. There are 13 residues in the CDR3. The V gene's germline CDR1 is LNHDA and CDR2 SQIVND (reference sequence). V dropped 7 bases and J dropped 6; count of bases not matched to a gene: 6. CDR3 protein: CASKRGIVDTQYF. The CDR3, as DNA: TGTGCCAGTAAGCGGGGGATCGTGGATACGCAGTATTTT. The whole variable domain, filled in from reference TRBV19 and TRBJ2-3, reads DGGITQSPKYLFRKEGQNVTLSCEQNLNHDAMYWYRQDPGQGLRLIYYSQIVNDFQKGDIAEGYSVSREKKESFPLTVTSAQKNPTAFYLCASKRGIVDTQYFGPGTRLTVL.

This clonotype was seen more than once but under ten times. The rearrangement uses TRBV11-2 and TRBJ1-2; TRBD1 agrees at 9 bases. The length of the CDR3 is 15 residues. The V gene end was trimmed by 4 bases and the J gene end by 4 bases; junction bases not matched to a gene: 7. The germline gives CDR1 SGHAT, CDR2 FQNNGV. Written as DNA, the CDR3 is TGTGCCAGCAGCTGGACAGGGGACCCCTCCTATGGCTACACCTTC. Protein: CASSWTGDPSYGYTF.

The gene calls are TRBV6-2 or TRBV6-3 and TRBJ2-7; D is unclear. Per germline, CDR1 MNHEY and CDR2 SVGEGT. V was pared by 0 bases and J by 2 bases, with 17 bases between. The CDR3 loop spans 17 amino acids. This chain's CDR3 is CASSYSVRHLMTYEQYF. In nucleotides, the CDR3 is TGTGCCAGCAGTTACTCCGTTAGACATTTGATGACCTACGAGCAGTACTTC.